This is a list of T cell receptor beta chains from one sample in a study of naive and memory T cell subsets. TCRdb re-called the UMI-ligation and nested PCR reads through MiXCR, storing one row per CDR3 protein. The table has about 100,000 distinct CDR3 sequences, about 14% seen once. The specimen was naive CD8+ T cells from blood. Receptors were obtained from a human donor in good health. CDR3s include the opening cysteine and the closing phenylalanine or tryptophan. D genes are given only for firm matches. Only part of the rows carry a size: once, few, many, or a class if the clone is expanded.

cdr3_aa: CASSQHERTGGKYF
cdr3_nt: TGCGCCAGCAGCCAACATGAACGGACAGGGGGCAAGTATTTT
v_call: TRBV4-3
clone_size: few
d_call: TRBD1
j_call: TRBJ2-3

cdr3_aa: CASSSGTGVRTDTQYF
cdr3_nt: TGTGCCAGCAGCTCGGGTACCGGGGTGCGCACAGATACGCAGTATTTT
v_call: TRBV7-9
clone_size: NA
d_call: NA
j_call: TRBJ2-3

cdr3_aa: CAWSVTGVQGHGYTF
cdr3_nt: TGTGCCTGGAGTGTTACAGGGGTACAGGGGCATGGCTACACCTTC
v_call: TRBV30
clone_size: few
d_call: TRBD1
j_call: TRBJ1-2

cdr3_aa: CASSQDEREDRGEGELFF
cdr3_nt: TGCGCCAGCAGCCAAGATGAGCGAGAGGACAGGGGAGAGGGGGAGCTGTTTTTT
v_call: TRBV4-3
clone_size: once
d_call: TRBD1
j_call: TRBJ2-2

cdr3_aa: CASSSIKGVTEQYF
cdr3_nt: TGTGCCAGCAGTTCAATTAAGGGGGTAACCGAGCAGTACTTC
v_call: TRBV28
clone_size: few
d_call: NA
j_call: TRBJ2-7

cdr3_aa: CASSFPFVPSGGGGGRNTDTQYF
cdr3_nt: TGTGCCAGCAGTTTCCCCTTTGTCCCCTCAGGTGGGGGAGGGGGGCGGAACACAGATACGCAGTATTTT
v_call: TRBV28
clone_size: NA
d_call: NA
j_call: TRBJ2-3

cdr3_aa: CSVVATTLYEQYF
cdr3_nt: TGCAGCGTTGTCGCGACTACCCTTTACGAGCAGTACTTC
v_call: TRBV29-1
clone_size: once
d_call: NA
j_call: TRBJ2-7

cdr3_aa: CASSLERGATNEKLFF
cdr3_nt: TGTGCCAGCAGCCTTGAGAGGGGTGCAACTAATGAAAAACTGTTTTTT
v_call: TRBV7-9
clone_size: few
d_call: NA
j_call: TRBJ1-4

cdr3_aa: CACSIQGPGEQYF
cdr3_nt: TGTGCCTGCTCGATACAGGGTCCCGGGGAGCAGTACTTC
v_call: TRBV30
clone_size: NA
d_call: NA
j_call: TRBJ2-7

cdr3_aa: CASSFSGFNQPQHF
cdr3_nt: TGTGCCAGCAGCTTTTCTGGTTTCAATCAGCCCCAGCATTTT
v_call: TRBV7-9
clone_size: NA
d_call: NA
j_call: TRBJ1-5

cdr3_aa: CASSSDDRLAGVTDTQYF
cdr3_nt: TGTGCCAGCAGCTCGGACGATCGACTAGCGGGAGTAACAGATACGCAGTATTTT
v_call: TRBV7-8
clone_size: medium-sized
d_call: TRBD2
j_call: TRBJ2-3

cdr3_aa: CASKGTGLAGRYGELFF
cdr3_nt: TGTGCCAGCAAGGGCACCGGACTAGCGGGGAGGTACGGGGAGCTGTTTTTT
v_call: TRBV6-2/TRBV6-3
clone_size: NA
d_call: TRBD2
j_call: TRBJ2-2

cdr3_aa: CASSQDLSHRGFTF
cdr3_nt: TGCGCCAGCAGCCAAGATCTTTCGCACAGGGGGTTTACCTTC
v_call: TRBV4-3
clone_size: few
d_call: TRBD1
j_call: TRBJ1-2

cdr3_aa: CASSFMTGMDEQYF
cdr3_nt: TGTGCCAGTTCCTTTATGACAGGGATGGACGAGCAGTACTTC
v_call: TRBV19
clone_size: few
d_call: TRBD1
j_call: TRBJ2-7

cdr3_aa: CSARPSGAFYEQYF
cdr3_nt: TGCAGTGCTAGGCCTAGCGGGGCCTTCTACGAGCAGTACTTC
v_call: TRBV20-1
clone_size: few
d_call: TRBD2
j_call: TRBJ2-7

cdr3_aa: CASSIVRGGYTF
cdr3_nt: TGTGCCAGTAGTATAGTCCGGGGAGGCTACACCTTC
v_call: TRBV19
clone_size: few
d_call: NA
j_call: TRBJ1-2

cdr3_aa: CASSFDSHNEQFF
cdr3_nt: TGTGCCAGCAGCTTTGACAGCCACAATGAGCAGTTCTTC
v_call: TRBV7-2
clone_size: many
d_call: NA
j_call: TRBJ2-1

cdr3_aa: CASSYDQGARREQFF
cdr3_nt: TGTGCCAGCAGTTACGATCAGGGGGCGCGTAGAGAGCAGTTCTTC
v_call: TRBV6-5
clone_size: NA
d_call: TRBD1
j_call: TRBJ2-1

cdr3_aa: CASSSAIPGELFF
cdr3_nt: TGTGCCAGCAGCTCAGCCATTCCGGGGGAGCTGTTTTTT
v_call: TRBV7-2
clone_size: few
d_call: NA
j_call: TRBJ2-2

cdr3_aa: CASSKVGTGVYDTEAFF
cdr3_nt: TGCGCCAGCAGCAAAGTGGGGACAGGGGTGTATGACACTGAAGCTTTCTTT
v_call: TRBV4-1
clone_size: many
d_call: TRBD1
j_call: TRBJ1-1

cdr3_aa: CASSQDSGSSYNEQFF
cdr3_nt: TGCGCCAGCAGCCAGGATAGCGGGAGCTCCTACAATGAGCAGTTCTTC
v_call: TRBV4-3
clone_size: many
d_call: TRBD2
j_call: TRBJ2-1

cdr3_aa: CASSYWGDNEQFF
cdr3_nt: TGTGCCAGCAGTTACTGGGGGGACAATGAGCAGTTCTTC
v_call: TRBV6-6
clone_size: NA
d_call: NA
j_call: TRBJ2-1

cdr3_aa: CASSLMDTPIYNEQFF
cdr3_nt: TGTGCCAGCAGCTTAATGGACACCCCCATCTACAATGAGCAGTTCTTC
v_call: TRBV5-6
clone_size: few
d_call: NA
j_call: TRBJ2-1

cdr3_aa: CASSLAADYQETQYF
cdr3_nt: TGTGCCAGCAGCTTAGCCGCCGACTACCAAGAGACCCAGTACTTC
v_call: TRBV7-9
clone_size: NA
d_call: NA
j_call: TRBJ2-5

cdr3_aa: CASSLGTTGEAFF
cdr3_nt: TGTGCCAGCAGCTTGGGCACGACTGGCGAAGCTTTCTTT
v_call: TRBV5-6
clone_size: many
d_call: NA
j_call: TRBJ1-1

cdr3_aa: CSAFVSGGGPITDTQYF
cdr3_nt: TGCAGTGCGTTTGTATCCGGAGGGGGACCGATCACAGATACGCAGTATTTT
v_call: TRBV20-1
clone_size: NA
d_call: NA
j_call: TRBJ2-3

cdr3_aa: CASSLASWGANVLTF
cdr3_nt: TGTGCCAGCAGCTTGGCCAGCTGGGGGGCCAACGTCCTGACTTTC
v_call: TRBV5-4
clone_size: NA
d_call: NA
j_call: TRBJ2-6

cdr3_aa: CASSGSSPKHNEQFF
cdr3_nt: TGCGCCAGCAGCGGGAGTTCCCCAAAACACAATGAGCAGTTCTTC
v_call: TRBV5-1
clone_size: many
d_call: NA
j_call: TRBJ2-1

cdr3_aa: CASSLEGSLQGNTEAFF
cdr3_nt: TGTGCCAGCAGTTTGGAGGGCTCATTACAGGGGAACACTGAAGCTTTCTTT
v_call: TRBV27
clone_size: few
d_call: NA
j_call: TRBJ1-1

cdr3_aa: CATRPGQSYEQYF
cdr3_nt: TGTGCCACACGACCGGGACAGTCCTACGAGCAGTACTTC
v_call: TRBV6-1
clone_size: NA
d_call: TRBD1
j_call: TRBJ2-7

cdr3_aa: CASSSQSGNPHEQYF
cdr3_nt: TGTGCCAGCAGTTCCCAAAGCGGGAACCCTCACGAGCAGTACTTC
v_call: TRBV27
clone_size: few
d_call: TRBD2
j_call: TRBJ2-7

cdr3_aa: CASSQDAEAFF
cdr3_nt: TGTGCCAGCAGCCAAGACGCTGAAGCTTTCTTT
v_call: TRBV3-1
clone_size: many
d_call: NA
j_call: TRBJ1-1

cdr3_aa: CASSPWTGQPFF
cdr3_nt: TGTGCCAGCAGCCCCTGGACGGGTCAACCTTTCTTT
v_call: TRBV7-8
clone_size: NA
d_call: NA
j_call: TRBJ1-1

cdr3_aa: CASSRSGTRVAEQFF
cdr3_nt: TGTGCCAGCAGCCGCTCCGGGACTAGGGTAGCTGAGCAGTTCTTC
v_call: TRBV5-6
clone_size: few
d_call: TRBD2
j_call: TRBJ2-1

cdr3_aa: CASSSERGGRNEQFF
cdr3_nt: TGTGCCAGCAGCTCAGAGCGGGGGGGCCGTAATGAGCAGTTCTTC
v_call: TRBV13
clone_size: NA
d_call: TRBD2
j_call: TRBJ2-1

cdr3_aa: CASSVGGTLTDTQYF
cdr3_nt: TGTGCCAGCAGCGTAGGAGGGACCCTCACAGATACGCAGTATTTT
v_call: TRBV9
clone_size: once
d_call: NA
j_call: TRBJ2-3

cdr3_aa: CASSLVASGRAGDEQFF
cdr3_nt: TGTGCCAGCAGCTTGGTGGCTAGCGGGAGGGCCGGGGATGAGCAGTTCTTC
v_call: TRBV5-6
clone_size: few
d_call: TRBD2
j_call: TRBJ2-1